This T cell receptor beta chain is from a study of T-cell reconstitution after alpha-beta-depleted transplantation in children. The CDR3 sequence is 15 residues long. The V and J ends lost 1 base and 10 bases, in that order; junction bases with no gene match: 4. This clonotype was seen ten or more times. Unique molecular identifiers tagged the TCRbeta library. TCRdb reprocessed the PCR reads with MiXCR, giving one entry per CDR3 protein. The data contain approximately 490,000 distinct CDR3 sequences, roughly an eighth of them singletons. The sample was PBMCs from the stem cell graft donor, taken from the stem cell graft. This receptor was taken from a human donor who donated a stem cell graft to a child with combined immunodeficiency. V gene TRBV12-3 or TRBV12-4 combines with J gene TRBJ2-1, with TRBD2 matching over 13 bases. CDR3 in amino acids: CASSLVLAGGEEQFF. CDR3 coding DNA: TGTGCCAGCAGTTTAGTACTAGCGGGAGGGGAAGAGCAGTTCTTC.